Listed below are T cell receptor beta chains from one sample, sequenced in a study of glioma-infiltrating T cells after dendritic cell vaccination. Assay used: immunoSEQ multiplex PCR; TCRdb lists only in-frame clones, some missing. In the table there are about 96,000 clones, over 60% of which are singletons. Sequencing used blood, obtained before dendritic cell vaccination. The receptors were gathered from a human donor with glioblastoma. CDR3s include the opening cysteine and the closing phenylalanine or tryptophan. A D gene is named only where the DNA matches it firmly. Clone size is shown for a subset of rows, as once, few, many or a class of expanded clone.

J gene: TRBJ2-7
V gene: TRBV11-1
clone size: -
D gene: -
CDR3 DNA: TGTGCCAGCAGCCGGACAGAACTACTCTCCTACGAGCAGTACTTC
CDR3 protein: CASSRTELLSYEQYF

J gene: TRBJ2-7
V gene: TRBV6-1
clone size: -
D gene: -
CDR3 DNA: TGTGCCAGCACCGAGCGCCTATACTACGAGCAGTACTTC
CDR3 protein: CASTERLYYEQYF

J gene: TRBJ2-7
V gene: TRBV5-4
clone size: once
D gene: -
CDR3 DNA: TGTGCCAGCAGCTTCCTAAAGAACGAGCAGTACTTC
CDR3 protein: CASSFLKNEQYF

J gene: TRBJ1-1
V gene: TRBV6-4
clone size: -
D gene: -
CDR3 DNA: TGTGCCAGCAGTGCCACCGACATCGGGAACACTGAAGCTTTCTTT
CDR3 protein: CASSATDIGNTEAFF

J gene: TRBJ2-3
V gene: TRBV5-1
clone size: -
D gene: TRBD2
CDR3 DNA: TGCGCCAGCAGCCCGAACGGACTAGCGGGATACACAGATACGCAGTATTTT
CDR3 protein: CASSPNGLAGYTDTQYF

J gene: TRBJ2-7
V gene: TRBV5-5
clone size: -
D gene: TRBD1
CDR3 DNA: TGTGCCAGCTCCTTGACAGGGGGCCGTTACGAGCAGTACTTC
CDR3 protein: CASSLTGGRYEQYF

J gene: TRBJ1-5
V gene: TRBV7-8
clone size: -
D gene: TRBD1
CDR3 DNA: TGTGCCAGCAGCCCGGGACAGTTGAGCAATCAGCCCCAGCATTTT
CDR3 protein: CASSPGQLSNQPQHF

J gene: TRBJ1-2
V gene: TRBV2
clone size: few
D gene: TRBD1
CDR3 DNA: TGTGCCAGTCACCGGAGGGGGCGGGACATAGCTAACTATGGCTACACCTTC
CDR3 protein: CASHRRGRDIANYGYTF

J gene: TRBJ2-1
V gene: TRBV28
clone size: -
D gene: TRBD2
CDR3 DNA: TGTGCCAGCAGTTCAATACTAGCGGAAGCCTTCCATGAGCAGTTCTTC
CDR3 protein: CASSSILAEAFHEQFF

J gene: TRBJ2-1
V gene: TRBV29-1
clone size: once
D gene: TRBD1
CDR3 DNA: TGCAGCGTTCCAGACAGGGCAACTCAGCGTGAGCAGTTCTTC
CDR3 protein: CSVPDRATQREQFF

J gene: TRBJ2-7
V gene: TRBV6-1
clone size: few
D gene: TRBD2
CDR3 DNA: TGTGCCAGCAGTGAAGGAGCGGGAGCTCTGGACGAGCAGTACTTC
CDR3 protein: CASSEGAGALDEQYF

J gene: TRBJ1-1
V gene: TRBV5-1
clone size: -
D gene: -
CDR3 DNA: TGCGCCAGCAAATTGGCAAACACTGAAGCTTTCTTT
CDR3 protein: CASKLANTEAFF

J gene: TRBJ1-2
V gene: TRBV27
clone size: -
D gene: -
CDR3 DNA: TGTGCCACCCAAGGGGGACCCTATGGCTACACCTTC
CDR3 protein: CATQGGPYGYTF

J gene: TRBJ1-6
V gene: TRBV21-1
clone size: -
D gene: -
CDR3 DNA: TGTGCCAGCAGCAAAGATAGCTTTCCCCTCCACTTT
CDR3 protein: CASSKDSFPLHF

J gene: TRBJ1-5
V gene: TRBV2
clone size: -
D gene: -
CDR3 DNA: TGTGCCAGCAACCGCGACGTAGGGGGTCAGCCCCAGCATTTT
CDR3 protein: CASNRDVGGQPQHF